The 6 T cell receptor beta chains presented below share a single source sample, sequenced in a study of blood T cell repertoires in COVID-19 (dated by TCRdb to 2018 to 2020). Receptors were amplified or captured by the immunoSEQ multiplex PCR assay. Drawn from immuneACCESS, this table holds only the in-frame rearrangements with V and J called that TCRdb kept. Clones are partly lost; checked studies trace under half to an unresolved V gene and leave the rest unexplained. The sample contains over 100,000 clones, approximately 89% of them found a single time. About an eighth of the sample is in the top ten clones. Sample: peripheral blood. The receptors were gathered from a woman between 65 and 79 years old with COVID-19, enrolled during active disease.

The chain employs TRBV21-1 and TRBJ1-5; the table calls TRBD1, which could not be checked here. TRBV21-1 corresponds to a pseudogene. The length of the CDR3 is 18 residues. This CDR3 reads CASSKVEAGARRHQPQHF. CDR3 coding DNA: TGTGCCAGCAGCAAAGTTGAAGCAGGGGCACGTCGCCATCAGCCCCAGCATTTT.

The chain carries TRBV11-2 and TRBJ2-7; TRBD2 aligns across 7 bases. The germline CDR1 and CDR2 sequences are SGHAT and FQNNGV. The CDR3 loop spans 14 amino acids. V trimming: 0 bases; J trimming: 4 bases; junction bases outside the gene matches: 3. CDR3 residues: CASSLDPGGYEQYF. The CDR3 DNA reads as TGTGCCAGCAGCTTAGATCCGGGGGGATACGAGCAGTACTTC. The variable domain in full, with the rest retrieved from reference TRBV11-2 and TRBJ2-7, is EAGVAQSPRYKIIEKRQSVAFWCNPISGHATLYWYQQILGQGPKLLIQFQNNGVVDDSQLPKDRFSAERLKGVDSTLKIQPAKLEDSAVYLCASSLDPGGYEQYFGPGTRLTVT.

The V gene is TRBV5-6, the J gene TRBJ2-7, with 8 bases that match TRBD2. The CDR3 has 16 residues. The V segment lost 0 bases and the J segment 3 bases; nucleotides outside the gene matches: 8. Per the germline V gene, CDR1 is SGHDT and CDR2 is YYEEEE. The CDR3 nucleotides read TGTGCCAGCAGCTTGGTCCGGGAGGGACTTTTCTACGAGCAGTACTTC. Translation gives CASSLVREGLFYEQYF.

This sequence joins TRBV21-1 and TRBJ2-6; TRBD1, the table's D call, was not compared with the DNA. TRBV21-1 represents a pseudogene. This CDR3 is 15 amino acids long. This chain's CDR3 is CASTTNHTGANVLTF. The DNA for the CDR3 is TGTGCCAGCACAACAAATCACACTGGGGCCAACGTCCTGACTTTC.

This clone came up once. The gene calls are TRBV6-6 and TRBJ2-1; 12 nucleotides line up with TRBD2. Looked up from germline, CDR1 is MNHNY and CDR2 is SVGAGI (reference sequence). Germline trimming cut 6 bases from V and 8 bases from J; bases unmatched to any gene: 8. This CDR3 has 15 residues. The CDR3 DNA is TGTGCCAGCAGCAATGCGGGACTAGCGGGCCATGAGCAGTTCTTC. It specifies CASSNAGLAGHEQFF.

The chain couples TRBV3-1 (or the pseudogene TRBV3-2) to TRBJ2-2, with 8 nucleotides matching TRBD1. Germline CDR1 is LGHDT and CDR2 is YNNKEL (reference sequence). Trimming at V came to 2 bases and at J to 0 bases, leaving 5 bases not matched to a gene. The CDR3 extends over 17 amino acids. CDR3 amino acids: CASSQISTGANTGELFF. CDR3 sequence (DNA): TGTGCCAGCAGCCAAATTTCGACAGGGGCGAACACCGGGGAGCTGTTTTTT.